This TCR beta chain originates from a study of shared clonotypes between healthy human individuals. The CDR3 spans 13 residues. The trim removed 5 bases at V and 2 bases at J, leaving 3 bases unmatched. CDR1 is LNHDA, CDR2 SQIVND, per germline (reference sequence). The quantity of DNA used in unsorted PBMC replicate PCRs was 300 ng, corresponding to about 30,000 T cell genomes. The assay was immunoSEQ multiplex PCR, and TCRdb's table has in-frame clones only and misses some. Of 530,000 or so clones in the sample, roughly 79% were seen once. Sequenced input: PBMCs. The TCR was taken from a woman aged 35 to 49 in good health. Some clones in this sample may be carry-over from other donors' samples. The rearrangement links TRBV19 to TRBJ2-7; 7 bases map to TRBD1. The chain's CDR3 is CASSRQGTYEQYF. DNA for the CDR3: TGTGCCAGTAGTCGACAGGGAACCTACGAGCAGTACTTC.